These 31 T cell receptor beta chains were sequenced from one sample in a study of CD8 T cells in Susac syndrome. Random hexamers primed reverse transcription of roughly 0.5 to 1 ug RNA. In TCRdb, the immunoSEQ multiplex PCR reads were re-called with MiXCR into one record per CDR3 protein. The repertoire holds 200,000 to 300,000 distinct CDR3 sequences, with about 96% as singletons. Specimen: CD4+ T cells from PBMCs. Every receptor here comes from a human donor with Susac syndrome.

The CDR3 region is CASSFTAGSTEAFF. CDR3 sequence (DNA): TGCGCCAGCAGCTTTACGGCCGGCAGCACTGAAGCTTTCTTT. The J gene is TRBJ1-1, the V gene TRBV5-1; no firm D call. This CDR3 is built from 14 residues. V lost 2 bases and J lost 4, with 12 bases in between. Germline V gene sequence: CDR1 SGHRS, CDR2 YFSETQ.

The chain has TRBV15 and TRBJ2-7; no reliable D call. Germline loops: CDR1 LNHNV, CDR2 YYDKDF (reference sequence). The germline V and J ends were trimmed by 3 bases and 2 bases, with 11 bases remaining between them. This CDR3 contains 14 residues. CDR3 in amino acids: CATSRDDGPYEQYF. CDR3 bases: TGTGCCACCAGCAGGGATGATGGCCCCTACGAGCAGTACTTC.

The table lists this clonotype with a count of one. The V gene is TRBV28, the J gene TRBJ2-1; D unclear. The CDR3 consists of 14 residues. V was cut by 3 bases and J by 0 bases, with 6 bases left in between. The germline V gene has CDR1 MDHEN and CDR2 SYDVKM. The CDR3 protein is CASSFTLSYNEQFF. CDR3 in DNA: TGTGCCAGCAGTTTCACTCTCTCCTACAATGAGCAGTTCTTC.

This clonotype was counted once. In DNA form, the CDR3 reads TGTGCCACCAGCAGATCAGATTCCGGGGCCAACGTCCTGACTTTC. It translates to CATSRSDSGANVLTF. The genes are TRBV15 and TRBJ2-6, with unresolved D. The CDR3 contains 15 residues. CDR1 is LNHNV and CDR2 is YYDKDF in the germline V gene (reference sequence). The ends were cut back, 2 bases at V and 4 bases at J, with 9 bases in the middle.

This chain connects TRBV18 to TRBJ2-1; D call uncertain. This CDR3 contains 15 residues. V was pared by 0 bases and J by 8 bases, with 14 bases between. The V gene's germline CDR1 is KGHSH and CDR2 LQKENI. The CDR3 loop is CASSPPRTYRDEQFF. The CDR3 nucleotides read TGTGCCAGCTCACCACCGAGAACCTACCGCGATGAGCAGTTCTTC.

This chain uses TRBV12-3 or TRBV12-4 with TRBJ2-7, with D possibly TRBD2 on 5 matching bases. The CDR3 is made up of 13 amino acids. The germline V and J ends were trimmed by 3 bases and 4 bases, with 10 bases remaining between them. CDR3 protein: CASSFIARYEQYF. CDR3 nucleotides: TGTGCCAGCAGTTTTATAGCGCGATACGAGCAGTACTTC.

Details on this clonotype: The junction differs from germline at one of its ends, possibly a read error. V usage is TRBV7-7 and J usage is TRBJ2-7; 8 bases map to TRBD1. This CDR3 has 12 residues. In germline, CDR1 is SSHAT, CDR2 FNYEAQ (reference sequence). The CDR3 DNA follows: TGTGCTAGCAACACAGGGGGCTACGAGCAGTACTTC. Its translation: CASNTGGYEQYF.

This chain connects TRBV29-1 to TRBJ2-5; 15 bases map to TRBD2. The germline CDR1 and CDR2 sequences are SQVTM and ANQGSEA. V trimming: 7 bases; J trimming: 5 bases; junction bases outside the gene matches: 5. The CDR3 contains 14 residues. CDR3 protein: CSGGGLAGGETQYF. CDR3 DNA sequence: TGCAGCGGGGGTGGACTAGCGGGAGGGGAGACCCAGTACTTC.

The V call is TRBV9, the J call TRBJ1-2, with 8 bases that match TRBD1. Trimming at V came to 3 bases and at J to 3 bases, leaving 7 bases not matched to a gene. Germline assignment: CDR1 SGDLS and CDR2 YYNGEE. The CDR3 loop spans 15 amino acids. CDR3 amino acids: CASSEGDRPDYGYTF. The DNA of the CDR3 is TGTGCCAGCAGCGAAGGGGACAGGCCAGACTATGGCTACACCTTC.

DNA for the CDR3: TGCAGTGCTAGGACGGACAAGGGAGAGACCCAGTACTTC. Protein sequence: CSARTDKGETQYF. The rearrangement links TRBV20-1 to TRBJ2-5, with D possibly being TRBD1 (5 bases). CDR3 length: 13 residues. The V gene's germline CDR1 is DFQATT and CDR2 SNEGSKA (reference sequence). Trimming shortened V by 3 bases and J by 4 bases, and 12 bases separated the two germline ends.

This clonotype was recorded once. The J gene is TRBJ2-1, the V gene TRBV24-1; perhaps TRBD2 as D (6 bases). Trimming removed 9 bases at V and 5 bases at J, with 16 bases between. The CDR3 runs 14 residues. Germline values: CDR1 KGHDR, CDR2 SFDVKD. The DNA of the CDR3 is TGTGCCACCCGAGGCCCTAGCGAAAACAATGAGCAGTTCTTC. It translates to CATRGPSENNEQFF.

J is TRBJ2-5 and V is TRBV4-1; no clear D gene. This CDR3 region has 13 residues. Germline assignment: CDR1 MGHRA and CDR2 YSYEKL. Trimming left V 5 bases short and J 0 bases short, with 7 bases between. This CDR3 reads CASSIRDQETQYF. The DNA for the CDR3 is TGCGCCAGCAGCATCCGGGACCAAGAGACCCAGTACTTC.

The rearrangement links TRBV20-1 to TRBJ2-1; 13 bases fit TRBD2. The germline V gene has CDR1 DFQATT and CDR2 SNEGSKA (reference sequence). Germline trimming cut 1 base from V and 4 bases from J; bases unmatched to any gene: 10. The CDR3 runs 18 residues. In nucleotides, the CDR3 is TGCAGTGCTAGAGCCGGGACTAGCGGGGACTACCGATACAATGAGCAGTTCTTC. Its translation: CSARAGTSGDYRYNEQFF.

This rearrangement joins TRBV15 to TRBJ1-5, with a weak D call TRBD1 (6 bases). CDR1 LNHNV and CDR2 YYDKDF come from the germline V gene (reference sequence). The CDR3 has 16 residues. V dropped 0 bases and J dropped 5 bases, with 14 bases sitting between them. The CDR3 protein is CATSRDTARGYQPQHF. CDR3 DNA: TGTGCCACCAGCAGAGATACGGCCAGGGGATATCAGCCCCAGCATTTT.

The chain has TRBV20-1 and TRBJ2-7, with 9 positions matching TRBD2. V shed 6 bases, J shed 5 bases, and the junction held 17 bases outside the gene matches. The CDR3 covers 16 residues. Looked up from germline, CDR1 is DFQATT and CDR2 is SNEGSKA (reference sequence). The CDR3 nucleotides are TGCAGTGCCCCCAAAGGGGGGACTAGCTCTTTCGACGAGCAGTACTTC. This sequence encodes CSAPKGGTSSFDEQYF.

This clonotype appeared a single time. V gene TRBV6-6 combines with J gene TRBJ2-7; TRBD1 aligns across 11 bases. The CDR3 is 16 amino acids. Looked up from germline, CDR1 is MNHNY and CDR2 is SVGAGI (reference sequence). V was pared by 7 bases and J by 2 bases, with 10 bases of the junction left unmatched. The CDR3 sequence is CASIKNPGQGAYEQYF. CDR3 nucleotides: TGTGCCAGCATCAAAAACCCGGGACAGGGGGCCTACGAGCAGTACTTC.

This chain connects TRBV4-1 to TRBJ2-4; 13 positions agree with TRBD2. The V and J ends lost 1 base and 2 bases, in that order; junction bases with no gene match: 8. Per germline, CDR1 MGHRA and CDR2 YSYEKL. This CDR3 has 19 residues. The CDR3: CASSQVIGLAGETKNIQYF. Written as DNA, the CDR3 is TGCGCCAGCAGCCAAGTAATCGGACTAGCGGGAGAGACCAAAAACATTCAGTACTTC.

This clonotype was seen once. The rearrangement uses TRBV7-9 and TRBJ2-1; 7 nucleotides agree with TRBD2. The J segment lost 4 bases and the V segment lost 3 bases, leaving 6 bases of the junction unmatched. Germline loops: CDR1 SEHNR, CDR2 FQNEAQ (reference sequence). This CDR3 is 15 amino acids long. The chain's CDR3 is CASSLASGMYNEQFF. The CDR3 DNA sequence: TGTGCCAGCAGCTTGGCCAGCGGGATGTACAATGAGCAGTTCTTC.

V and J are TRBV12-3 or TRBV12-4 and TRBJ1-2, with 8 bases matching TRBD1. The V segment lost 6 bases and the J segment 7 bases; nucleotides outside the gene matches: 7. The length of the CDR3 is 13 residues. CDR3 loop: CASSGGTGPGYTF. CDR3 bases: TGTGCCAGCAGCGGCGGGACAGGACCTGGCTACACCTTC.

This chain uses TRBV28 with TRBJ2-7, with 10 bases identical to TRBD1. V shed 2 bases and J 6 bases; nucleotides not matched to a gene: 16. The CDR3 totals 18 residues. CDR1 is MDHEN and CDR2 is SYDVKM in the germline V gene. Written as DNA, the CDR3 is TGTGCCAGCAGTTTAAGTTTGGCGGGACAGGGGCAATTCTCCGAGCAGTACTTC. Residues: CASSLSLAGQGQFSEQYF. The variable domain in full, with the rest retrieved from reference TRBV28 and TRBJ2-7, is DVKVTQSSRYLVKRTGEKVFLECVQDMDHENMFWYRQDPGLGLRLIYFSYDVKMKEKGDIPEGYSVSREKKERFSLILESASTNQTSMYLCASSLSLAGQGQFSEQYFGPGTRLTVT.

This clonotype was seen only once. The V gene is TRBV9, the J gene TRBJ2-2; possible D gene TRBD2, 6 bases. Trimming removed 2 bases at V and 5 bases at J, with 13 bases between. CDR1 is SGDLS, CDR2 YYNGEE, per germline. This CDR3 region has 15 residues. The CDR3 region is CASSVGTPGTGELFF. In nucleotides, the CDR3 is TGTGCCAGCAGCGTCGGGACTCCGGGAACCGGGGAGCTGTTTTTT.

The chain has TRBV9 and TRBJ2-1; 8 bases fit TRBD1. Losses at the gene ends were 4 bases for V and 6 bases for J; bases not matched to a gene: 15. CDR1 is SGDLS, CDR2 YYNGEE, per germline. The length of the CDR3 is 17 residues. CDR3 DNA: TGTGCCAGCAGCCCCTCACTCTTAAGAGACAGGGGCAATGAGCAGTTCTTC. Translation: CASSPSLLRDRGNEQFF.

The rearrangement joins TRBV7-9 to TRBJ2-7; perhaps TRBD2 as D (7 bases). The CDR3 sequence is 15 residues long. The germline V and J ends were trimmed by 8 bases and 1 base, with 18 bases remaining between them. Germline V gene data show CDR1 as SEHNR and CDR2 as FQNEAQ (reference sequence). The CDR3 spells CASRNGGGASYEQYF. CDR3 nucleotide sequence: TGTGCCAGCCGCAACGGAGGGGGGGCTTCCTACGAGCAGTACTTC.

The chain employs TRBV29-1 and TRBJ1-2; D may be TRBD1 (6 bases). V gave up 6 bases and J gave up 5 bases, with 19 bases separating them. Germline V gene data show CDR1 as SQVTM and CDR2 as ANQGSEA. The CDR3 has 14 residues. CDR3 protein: CSVAQTGGAYGYTF. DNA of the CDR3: TGCAGCGTCGCTCAGACGGGGGGCGCATATGGCTACACCTTC.

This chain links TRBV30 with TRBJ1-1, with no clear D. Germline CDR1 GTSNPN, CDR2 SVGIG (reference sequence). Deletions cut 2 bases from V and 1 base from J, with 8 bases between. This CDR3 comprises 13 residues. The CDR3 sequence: CAWSKGKNTEAFF. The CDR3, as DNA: TGTGCCTGGAGTAAGGGTAAGAACACTGAAGCTTTCTTT.

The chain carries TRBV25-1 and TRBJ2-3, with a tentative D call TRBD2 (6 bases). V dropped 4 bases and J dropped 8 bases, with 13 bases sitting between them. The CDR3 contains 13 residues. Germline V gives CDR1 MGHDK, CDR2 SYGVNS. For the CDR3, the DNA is TGTGCCAGCAGTGGTGGGACTCTCGGTACGCAGTATTTT. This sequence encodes CASSGGTLGTQYF.

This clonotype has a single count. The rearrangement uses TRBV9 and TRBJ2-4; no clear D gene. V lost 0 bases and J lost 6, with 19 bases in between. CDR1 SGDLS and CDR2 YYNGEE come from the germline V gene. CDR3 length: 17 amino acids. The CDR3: CASSVGHTGGTRNIQYF. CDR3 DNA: TGTGCCAGCAGCGTAGGTCACACCGGCGGCACGAGAAACATTCAGTACTTC. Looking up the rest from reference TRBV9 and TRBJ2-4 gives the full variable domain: DSGVTQTPKHLITATGQRVTLRCSPRSGDLSVYWYQQSLDQGLQFLIQYYNGEERAKGNILERFSAQQFPDLHSELNLSSLELGDSALYFCASSVGHTGGTRNIQYFGAGTRLSVL.

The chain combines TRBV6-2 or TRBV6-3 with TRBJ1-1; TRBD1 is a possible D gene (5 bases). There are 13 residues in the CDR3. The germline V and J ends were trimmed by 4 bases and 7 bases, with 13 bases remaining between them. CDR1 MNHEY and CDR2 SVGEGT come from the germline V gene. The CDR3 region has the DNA TGTGCCAGCAGTTTTATCCAGGGAGTTGAAGCTTTCTTT. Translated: CASSFIQGVEAFF.

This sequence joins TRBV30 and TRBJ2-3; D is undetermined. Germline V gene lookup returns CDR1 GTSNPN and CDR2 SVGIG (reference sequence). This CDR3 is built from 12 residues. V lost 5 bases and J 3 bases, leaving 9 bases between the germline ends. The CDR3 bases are TGTGCCTGGGCGCCACGGACAGATACGCAGTATTTT. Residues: CAWAPRTDTQYF.

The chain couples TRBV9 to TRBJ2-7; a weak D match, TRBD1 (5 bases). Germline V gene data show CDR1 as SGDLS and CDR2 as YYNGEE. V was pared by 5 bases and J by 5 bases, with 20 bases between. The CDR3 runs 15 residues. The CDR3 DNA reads TGTGCCAGCAGTCAGTCCGTCGACAGCCCACACGAGCAGTACTTC. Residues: CASSQSVDSPHEQYF.

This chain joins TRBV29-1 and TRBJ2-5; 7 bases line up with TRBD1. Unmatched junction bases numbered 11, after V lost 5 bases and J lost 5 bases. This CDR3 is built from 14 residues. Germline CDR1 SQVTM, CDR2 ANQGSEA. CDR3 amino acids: CSVRQGRLGETQYF. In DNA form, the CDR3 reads TGCAGCGTTAGACAGGGTCGTCTAGGGGAGACCCAGTACTTC.